This TCR beta chain was identified during a study of blood T cell repertoires in COVID-19. The data were produced by immunoSEQ multiplex PCR, yet TCRdb's version contains in-frame clones alone and is incomplete. Of about 62,000 clones in the sample, approximately 73% were seen once. This clone was seen a few times. Unmatched junction bases numbered 9, after V lost 5 bases and J lost 8 bases. The CDR3 length is 14 residues. Germline values: CDR1 SGHTA, CDR2 FQGNSA. The gene calls are TRBV7-2 and TRBJ1-2; TRBD1 matches 9 bases. This receptor was taken from a woman in her forties or fifties with active or convalescent COVID-19. The sample consisted of peripheral blood. CDR3 amino acids: CASSPLQGAGGYTF. In DNA form, the CDR3 reads TGTGCCAGCAGCCCCTTACAGGGGGCAGGAGGCTACACCTTC.